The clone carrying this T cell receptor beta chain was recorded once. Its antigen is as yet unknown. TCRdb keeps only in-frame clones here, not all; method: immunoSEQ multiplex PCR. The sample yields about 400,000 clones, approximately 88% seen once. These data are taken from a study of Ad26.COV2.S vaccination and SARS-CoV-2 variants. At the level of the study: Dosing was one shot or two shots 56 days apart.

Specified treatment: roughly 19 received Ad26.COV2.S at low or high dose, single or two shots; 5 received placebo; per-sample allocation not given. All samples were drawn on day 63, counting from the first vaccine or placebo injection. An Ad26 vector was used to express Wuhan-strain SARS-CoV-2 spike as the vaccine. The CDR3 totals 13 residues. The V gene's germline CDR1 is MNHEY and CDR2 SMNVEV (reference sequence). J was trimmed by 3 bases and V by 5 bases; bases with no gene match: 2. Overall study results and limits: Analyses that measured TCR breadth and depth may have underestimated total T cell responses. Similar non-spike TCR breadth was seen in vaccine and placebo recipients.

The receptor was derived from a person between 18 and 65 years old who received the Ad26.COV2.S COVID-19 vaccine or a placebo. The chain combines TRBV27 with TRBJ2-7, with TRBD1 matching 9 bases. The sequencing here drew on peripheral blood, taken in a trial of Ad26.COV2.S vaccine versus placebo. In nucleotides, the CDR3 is TGTGCCAGCAGTAACAGGGGGCTCTACGAGCAGTACTTC. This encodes CASSNRGLYEQYF.